This is a list of T cell receptor beta chains from one sample in a study of blood T cell repertoires in COVID-19. Method: immunoSEQ multiplex PCR; TCRdb's copy keeps in-frame clones and lacks some. The sample lists some 23,000 clones, 80% to 95% occurring once. The material sequenced was peripheral blood. Every receptor here comes from a human donor in a cohort sampled during active COVID-19. CDR3s include the opening cysteine and the closing phenylalanine or tryptophan. D genes are given only for firm matches. A clone size is listed for some rows: how often the clone was seen (once, few, many), or a class if it is expanded.

D gene	clone size	J gene	V gene	CDR3 length	CDR3 protein	CDR3 DNA
.	.	TRBJ2-7	TRBV9	11	CASSPAYEQYF	TGTGCCAGCAGCCCCGCCTACGAGCAGTACTTC
TRBD1	.	TRBJ2-7	TRBV6-5	13	CASRTYRGLEQYF	TGTGCCAGCAGGACATACAGGGGGCTCGAGCAGTACTTC
.	.	TRBJ1-1	TRBV29-1	14	CSAESPTSDTEAFF	TGCAGCGCCGAGAGTCCTACCTCTGACACTGAAGCTTTCTTT
.	once	TRBJ1-3	TRBV11-2	17	CASSLAFQGASGNTIYF	TGTGCCAGCAGCTTAGCGTTCCAGGGTGCCTCTGGAAACACCATATATTTT
.	.	TRBJ2-1	TRBV29-1	14	CSVEPGASYNEQFF	TGCAGCGTTGAACCAGGGGCGTCTTACAATGAGCAGTTCTTC
TRBD1	.	TRBJ1-2	TRBV2	12	CASSGQGGGYTF	TGTGCCAGCAGCGGACAGGGGGGTGGCTACACCTTC
.	.	TRBJ2-1	TRBV6-5	10	CATKNEVAIF	TGTGCCACCAAGAACGAAGTAGCGATCTTC
TRBD2	.	TRBJ2-3	TRBV7-8	17	CASSPRTSGTSTDTQYF	TGTGCCAGCAGCCCCAGGACTAGCGGTACTAGCACAGATACGCAGTATTTT
.	.	TRBJ2-1	TRBV29-1	16	CSVGLFSASSYNEQFF	TGCAGCGTTGGACTCTTTAGTGCGAGCTCCTACAATGAGCAGTTCTTC
TRBD2	.	TRBJ2-2	TRBV2	15	CASSGLRGATGELFF	TGTGCCAGCAGCGGGTTGCGGGGGGCAACCGGGGAGCTGTTTTTT
TRBD1	.	TRBJ1-1	TRBV15	14	CATSRTGAETEAFF	TGTGCCACCAGCAGGACAGGGGCGGAAACTGAAGCTTTCTTT
.	.	TRBJ2-2	TRBV7-6	13	CASRLIVPGELFF	TGTGCCAGCCGACTCATAGTCCCCGGGGAGCTGTTTTTT
.	.	TRBJ2-5	TRBV5-6	15	CASSLVWEPQETQYF	TGTGCCAGCAGCTTGGTCTGGGAGCCCCAAGAGACCCAGTACTTC
.	.	TRBJ2-1	TRBV12-3/TRBV12-4	11	CASSLDWEQFF	TGTGCCAGCAGCCTAGACTGGGAGCAGTTCTTC
.	.	TRBJ2-2	TRBV27	14	CASKELRNTGELFF	TGTGCCAGCAAGGAGTTGCGGAACACCGGGGAGCTGTTTTTT
.	.	TRBJ1-1	TRBV7-2	17	CASSLELLDRSGTEAFF	TGTGCCAGCAGCTTAGAACTTTTAGACAGGTCCGGCACTGAAGCTTTCTTT
.	.	TRBJ1-1	TRBV27	15	CASSFVGENVTEAFF	TGTGCCAGCAGTTTCGTCGGGGAAAACGTCACTGAAGCTTTCTTT
TRBD2	.	TRBJ2-3	TRBV11-1	16	CASSDRLAGGTDTQYF	TGTGCCAGCAGTGACAGACTAGCGGGGGGAACAGATACGCAGTATTTT
.	.	TRBJ2-7	TRBV4-1	13	CASSQDRVGEQYF	TGCGCCAGCAGCCAAGACAGGGTGGGCGAGCAGTACTTC
.	.	TRBJ1-1	TRBV23-1	14	CASSHAGGLAEAFF	TGCGCCAGCAGTCATGCCGGGGGGCTGGCTGAAGCTTTCTTT
TRBD1	.	TRBJ2-5	TRBV10-3	14	CAIRTGQGKETQYF	TGTGCCATCAGGACGGGACAGGGTAAAGAGACCCAGTACTTC
.	.	TRBJ2-1	TRBV19	12	CASSPGDNEQFF	TGTGCCAGTAGCCCAGGGGACAATGAGCAGTTCTTC
TRBD1	.	TRBJ2-2	TRBV7-8	14	CASSTGTDTGELFF	TGTGCCAGCAGCACCGGGACAGATACCGGGGAGCTGTTTTTT
.	.	TRBJ1-1	TRBV13	14	CASSLGRGSTEAFF	TGTGCCAGCAGCTTAGGTCGGGGATCCACTGAAGCTTTCTTT
.	.	TRBJ2-7	TRBV12-3/TRBV12-4	13	CASSLRTRYEQYF	TGTGCCAGCAGTTTACGAACACGCTACGAGCAGTACTTC
.	.	TRBJ2-5	TRBV7-9	14	CASSLVGGAETQYF	TGTGCCAGCAGCTTAGTGGGGGGAGCGGAGACCCAGTACTTC